These T cell receptor beta chains were read from a single sample in a study of OX40 agonist ivuxolimab in advanced cancers. Sequenced by immunoSEQ multiplex PCR; TCRdb stores in-frame clones only, minus some. There are roughly 32,000 clones in the sample; approximately 78% occur only once, and approximately 2.4% lies in the top ten. This material consisted of CD4+ or CD8+ T cells sorted from blood, taken in a trial of the OX40 agonist ivuxolimab. The origin of the receptors is an adult with an advanced solid tumor such as melanoma, head and neck, liver or kidney cancer. Each CDR3 is given without its conserved first and last residue. Rows give clone size only sometimes, using once, few, many, or a class for an expanded clone.

>NA|TRBV19|13
ASSRNRGSRQPQH
>NA|TRBV5-1|13
ASSPTVTQNSPLH
>NA|TRBV19|14
ASSIQGRLLNTEAF
>NA|TRBV6-5|14
ASSYGSGPYQETQY
>NA|TRBV2|14
ASGAGSRSGANVLT
>NA|TRBV6-6|11
ASSYDRRPPQH
>NA|TRBV6-6|11
ATLRDFGDIQY
>NA|TRBV5-1|14
ASSLGQGAWYTEAF
>NA|TRBV6-5|13
ASSYSGRAGQPQH
>NA|TRBV5-1|13
ASSPSSGRQYEQY
>NA|TRBV6-5|13
ASSPRLAASYEQY
>once|TRBV5-1|12
ASSGGQRDSPLH
>NA|TRBV6-5|10
ASSSGVYEQY
>NA|TRBV25-1|14
ASSEFYGTGNEKLF
>few|TRBV6-5|13
ATHRRQPGGDEQF
>NA|TRBV7-9|12
ASSFDREVAEAF
>NA|TRBV2|11
ASSVGSSYEQY
>few|TRBV2|12
ASSYPGGNQPQH
>NA|TRBV6-5|12
ASSSRTVQETQY
>NA|TRBV6-1|13
ASSEVGGRGDPQH
>NA|TRBV21-1|15
ASSYTICPRRWQPQH
>NA|TRBV5-4|13
ASSQVMGWDEKLF
>NA|TRBV10-3|14
AISLSSGGHTDTQY
>once|TRBV7-2|12
ASGNTGRDTEAF
>NA|TRBV30|9
ASATGVEQY
>few|TRBV30|10
AWRDNTDTQY
>NA|TRBV7-2|12
ASSLAGNGDTIY
>NA|TRBV10-3|11
ATMGSGANVLT
>NA|TRBV14|11
ASSYRQKETQY
>NA|TRBV18|14
ASSPSLAGERETQY
>once|TRBV5-1|13
ASSFNGQSNQPQH
>NA|TRBV5-6|13
ASSSGQGRGETQY
>NA|TRBV7-3|11
ASSRDRAYGYT
>NA|TRBV5-1|12
ASSLTGAYTEAF
>NA|TRBV19|12
ASSIYRDGTEAF
>NA|TRBV7-9|14
ASSPPGTTLVDTQY
>NA|TRBV5-1|12
ASSLGQVGNTIY
>few|TRBV5-4|16
ASSTGLAGGRAKNIQY
>few|TRBV27|12
ASSPPPGANVLT
>NA|TRBV18|11
ASSGGMNEKLF
>once|TRBV19|13
ASRKQPQGREKLF
>NA|TRBV9|12
ASSQGAWNTEAF
>NA|TRBV2|11
AMASFDYNEQF
>NA|TRBV5-8|12
ASSLELRGNEQF
>once|TRBV5-1|13
ASSSGGQGSETQY
>NA|TRBV6-5|12
ASRVDGTNSPLH